What follows describes a single T cell receptor (beta chain). This clone is a singleton in its sample. What this receptor recognizes is not known. Per-nucleotide qualities are absent, and no much larger clonotype sits a single base away. Reading from cysteine to phenylalanine, the CDR3 counts 15 amino acids. Only the CDR3 DNA is retained, 45 bases long and in frame from the first base. Via the germline V gene (reference sequence), CDR1 is MNHEY and CDR2 SMNVEV. Trimmed from V: 4 bases; trimmed from J: 7 bases; junction bases lacking a gene match: 8. In the prospective study, participants were about 18 to 95 years old, resided in fewer than 25 geographic areas of the United States, and were enrolled through a virtual design. To assign participants to cohorts, the prospective study relied on clinical history that participants themselves reported in a screening survey and a study questionnaire. For ImmuneRACE Cohort 3, a participant was defined as recovered based on two consecutive negative NP/OP PCR tests, clearance by a healthcare professional, or resolution of symptoms. In the prospective study, mobile phlebotomists collected whole blood, serum and a nasopharyngeal or oropharyngeal swab from each participant. Participants in the prospective study had the option to provide additional blood draws and questionnaires over a 2-month period. Before DNA extraction, prospective study blood samples were shipped either frozen or at room temperature.

TCRbeta CDR3 regions were amplified from genomic DNA using the immunoSEQ Assay, a bias-controlled multiplex PCR. Per the original workflow: Within the assay, amplification of reference gene primers was used to estimate how many nucleated cells each sample contained. To quantify the absolute abundance of each unique TCRbeta CDR3 rearrangement, sequence reads were collapsed and filtered. For each sample, productive Simpson clonality was calculated as the square root of Simpson's diversity index over productive rearrangements. TCRdb took this table from immuneACCESS and kept in-frame rearrangements with V and J called. Such tables lack part of the clones; where checked against another copy, unresolved V genes explain under half of the gap, and the rest is unexplained. D and trimming were read from the DNA, whereas the V and J calls and clone size are those reported in that table. The sample table records about 220,000 clones; 70% to 85% of these occur just once. Of the sample, 15% is held by the ten largest clones.

The data were obtained in a study of blood T cell repertoires in COVID-19 (dated by TCRdb to about 2020). The study in broad terms: Samples from collaborators originated in the United States, Italy and Spain and spanned both the acute and convalescent phases of COVID-19. The material from the prospective study consisted of cDNA or gDNA derived from T cells, B-cell-depleted T cells, or PBMCs. Subjects who had been exposed to COVID-19, were actively infected with it, or had recovered from it provided the deeply sampled blood TCRbeta repertoires that made up the dataset. A freely available public database, intended as a resource for researchers studying the immune response to SARS-CoV-2, is where the repertoires were released. Samples came from the ongoing ImmuneRACE study (first 160 participants) plus 1,254 subjects from 6 global collaborators. The sample metadata nearly always contained a de-identified subject ID, COVID-19 status, age in years and sex. Where available, HLA class I and class II types were obtained from metadata supplied by the sample provider rather than from assay-based typing. General conclusions and limits of the study: The amount of clinical and demographic metadata varied by source and participant and was provided uncurated.

The sequenced material came from PBMCs or T cells enriched from blood (not recorded which). The TCR was taken from a man in his forties or fifties who had recovered from COVID-19. Recombination joined TRBV27 with TRBJ2-7, with TRBD2 matching 12 junction bases. At the DNA level, the sequence is TGTGCCAGCAGTTCTAGCGGGAGGGCCATTGGGGAGCAGTACTTC. The resulting protein is CASSSSGRAIGEQYF.